What follows describes a single T cell receptor (beta chain). The sample comes from a study of blood T cell repertoires in COVID-19. At the level of the study: Acute-phase and convalescent COVID-19 samples originated in the United States, Italy and Spain. Nucleic acid was either cDNA or gDNA, and it came from T cells, B-cell-depleted T cells, or PBMCs.

Original processing notes: Counts of nucleated cells, estimated from reference gene primer amplification, were obtained. Using immunoSEQ multiplex PCR, the repertoire was profiled, and TCRdb retains in-frame clones only, with some absent. From that table come the V and J calls and clone size; the DNA was used to work out D and trimming. The repertoire has approximately 97,000 clones, approximately 86% of them found once; the top ten carry around 2%. Patients in Seattle were enrolled during active infection, then followed longitudinally. Trimming left V 7 bases short and J 1 base short, with 14 bases between. The CDR3 sequence is 14 residues long. Germline CDR1 MNHEY, CDR2 SVGAGI.

The source of this sequence is a man aged 45-60 years with COVID-19, enrolled during active disease. The source material was peripheral blood. The chain links TRBV6-5 to TRBJ2-7; tentatively, D is TRBD1 (5 bases). The CDR3 sequence is CASIQSQGSYEQYF. The CDR3 DNA reads as TGTGCCAGCATCCAATCTCAGGGTTCCTACGAGCAGTACTTC.